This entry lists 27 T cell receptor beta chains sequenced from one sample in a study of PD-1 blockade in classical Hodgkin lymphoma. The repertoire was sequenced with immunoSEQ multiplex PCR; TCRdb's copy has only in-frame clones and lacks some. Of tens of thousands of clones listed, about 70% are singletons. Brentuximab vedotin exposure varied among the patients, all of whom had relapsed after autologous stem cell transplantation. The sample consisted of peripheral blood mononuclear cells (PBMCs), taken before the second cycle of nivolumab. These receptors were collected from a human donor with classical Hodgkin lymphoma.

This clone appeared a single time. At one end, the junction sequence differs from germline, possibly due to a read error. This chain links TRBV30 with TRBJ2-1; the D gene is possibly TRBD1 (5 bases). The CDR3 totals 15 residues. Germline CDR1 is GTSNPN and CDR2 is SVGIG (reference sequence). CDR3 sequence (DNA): TGTGCCTGGAGGCTTCCCCCAGGGCCCGGCAATGGGCAGTTCTTC. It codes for CAWRLPPGPGNGQFF.

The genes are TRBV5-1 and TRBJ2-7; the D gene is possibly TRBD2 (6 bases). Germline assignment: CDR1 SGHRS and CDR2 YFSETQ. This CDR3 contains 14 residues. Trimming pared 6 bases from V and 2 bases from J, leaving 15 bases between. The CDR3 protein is CASNLDGGAYEQYF. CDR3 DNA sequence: TGCGCCAGCAACCTCGACGGGGGAGCCTACGAGCAGTACTTC.

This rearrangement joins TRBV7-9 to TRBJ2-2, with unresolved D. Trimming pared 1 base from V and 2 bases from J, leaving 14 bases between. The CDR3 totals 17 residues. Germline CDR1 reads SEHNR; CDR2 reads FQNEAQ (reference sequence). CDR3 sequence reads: CASSLGGWQLNTGELFF. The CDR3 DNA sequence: TGTGCCAGCAGCTTAGGGGGTTGGCAACTAAACACCGGGGAGCTGTTTTTT. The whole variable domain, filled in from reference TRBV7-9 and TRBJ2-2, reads DTGVSQNPRHKITKRGQNVTFRCDPISEHNRLYWYRQTLGQGPEFLTYFQNEAQLEKSRLLSDRFSAERPKGSFSTLEIQRTEQGDSAMYLCASSLGGWQLNTGELFFGEGSRLTVL.

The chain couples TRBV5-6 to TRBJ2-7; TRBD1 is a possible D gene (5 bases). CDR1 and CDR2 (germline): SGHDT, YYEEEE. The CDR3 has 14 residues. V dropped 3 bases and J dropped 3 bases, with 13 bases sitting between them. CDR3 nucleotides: TGTGCCAGCAGCTGGGGTGGTGACAGCTACGAGCAGTACTTC. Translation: CASSWGGDSYEQYF.

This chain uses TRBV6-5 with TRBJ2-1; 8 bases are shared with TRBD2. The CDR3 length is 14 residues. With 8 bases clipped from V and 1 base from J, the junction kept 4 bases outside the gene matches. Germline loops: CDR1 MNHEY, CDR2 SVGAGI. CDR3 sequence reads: CASGTSGSYNEQFF. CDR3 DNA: TGTGCCAGCGGGACTAGTGGATCCTACAATGAGCAGTTCTTC.

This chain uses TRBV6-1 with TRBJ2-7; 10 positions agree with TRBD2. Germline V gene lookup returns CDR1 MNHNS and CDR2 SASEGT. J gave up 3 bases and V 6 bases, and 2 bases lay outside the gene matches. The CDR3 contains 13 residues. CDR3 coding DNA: TGTGCCAGCAGAGCGGGGGGGCTCTACGAGCAGTACTTC. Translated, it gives CASRAGGLYEQYF.

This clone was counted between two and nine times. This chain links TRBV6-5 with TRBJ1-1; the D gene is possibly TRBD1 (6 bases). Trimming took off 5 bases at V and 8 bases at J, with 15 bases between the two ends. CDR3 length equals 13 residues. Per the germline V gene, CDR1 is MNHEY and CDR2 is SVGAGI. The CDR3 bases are TGTGCCAGCAGTCCCGGGACAAATTACGAAGCTTTCTTT. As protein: CASSPGTNYEAFF.

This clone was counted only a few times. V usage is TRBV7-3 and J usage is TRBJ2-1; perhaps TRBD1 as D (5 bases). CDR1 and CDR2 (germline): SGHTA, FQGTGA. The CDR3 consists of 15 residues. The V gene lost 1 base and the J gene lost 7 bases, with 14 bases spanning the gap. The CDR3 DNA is TGTGCCAGCAGCTTAATCCCAGGGAATCGAAATGAGCAGTTCTTC. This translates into CASSLIPGNRNEQFF.

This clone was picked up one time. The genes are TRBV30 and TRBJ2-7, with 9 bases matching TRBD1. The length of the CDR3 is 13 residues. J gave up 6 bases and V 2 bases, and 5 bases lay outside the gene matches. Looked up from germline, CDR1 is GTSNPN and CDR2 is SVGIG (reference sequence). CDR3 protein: CAWSPGQGFEQYF. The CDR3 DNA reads TGTGCCTGGAGTCCGGGACAGGGTTTCGAGCAGTACTTC.

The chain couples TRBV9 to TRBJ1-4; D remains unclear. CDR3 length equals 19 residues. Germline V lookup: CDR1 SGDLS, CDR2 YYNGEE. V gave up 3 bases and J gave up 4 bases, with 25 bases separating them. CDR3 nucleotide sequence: TGTGCCAGCAGCGGAGCCCCTTCCGACGGAGGGTTGAGTAATGAAAAACTGTTTTTT. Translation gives CASSGAPSDGGLSNEKLFF.

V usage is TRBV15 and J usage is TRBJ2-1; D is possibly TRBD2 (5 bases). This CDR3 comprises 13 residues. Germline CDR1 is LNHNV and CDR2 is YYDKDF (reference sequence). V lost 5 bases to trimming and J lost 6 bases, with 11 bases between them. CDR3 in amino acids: CATSPAAFNEQFF. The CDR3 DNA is TGTGCCACCAGCCCAGCGGCATTCAATGAGCAGTTCTTC.

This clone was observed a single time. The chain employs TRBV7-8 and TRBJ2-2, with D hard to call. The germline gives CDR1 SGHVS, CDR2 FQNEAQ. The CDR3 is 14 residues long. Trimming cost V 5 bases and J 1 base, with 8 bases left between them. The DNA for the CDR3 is TGTGCCAGCAGCCCGGACGGGAACACCGGGGAGCTGTTTTTT. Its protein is CASSPDGNTGELFF.

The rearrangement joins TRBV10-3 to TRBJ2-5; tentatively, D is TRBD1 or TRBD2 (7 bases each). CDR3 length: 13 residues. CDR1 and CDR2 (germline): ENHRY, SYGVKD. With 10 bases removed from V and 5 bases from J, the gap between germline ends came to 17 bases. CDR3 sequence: CANRDQGGETQYF. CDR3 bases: TGTGCCAACCGGGACCAGGGGGGGGAGACCCAGTACTTC.

The CDR3 loop is CASSWGGAVEKLFF. In nucleotides, the CDR3 is TGTGCCAGCAGTTGGGGGGGGGCTGTTGAAAAACTGTTTTTT. The chain has TRBV27 and TRBJ1-4, with TRBD1 as a possible D gene (6 bases). This CDR3 is 14 amino acids long. V was shortened by 4 bases and J by 7 bases, with 13 bases between the two germline ends. Germline V lookup: CDR1 MNHEY, CDR2 SMNVEV (reference sequence).

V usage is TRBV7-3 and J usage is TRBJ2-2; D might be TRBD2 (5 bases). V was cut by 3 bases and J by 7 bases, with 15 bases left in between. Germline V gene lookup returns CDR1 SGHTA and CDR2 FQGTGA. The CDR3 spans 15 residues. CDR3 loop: CASSFGLFGGGELFF. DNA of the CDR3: TGTGCCAGCAGCTTCGGACTGTTTGGAGGCGGGGAGCTGTTTTTT.

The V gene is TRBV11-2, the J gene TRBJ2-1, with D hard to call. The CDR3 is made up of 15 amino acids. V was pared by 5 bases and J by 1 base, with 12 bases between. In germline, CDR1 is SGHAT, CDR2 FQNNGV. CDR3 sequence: CASSPTGLSYNEQFF. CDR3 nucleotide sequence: TGTGCCAGCAGCCCCACTGGGTTGTCCTACAATGAGCAGTTCTTC.

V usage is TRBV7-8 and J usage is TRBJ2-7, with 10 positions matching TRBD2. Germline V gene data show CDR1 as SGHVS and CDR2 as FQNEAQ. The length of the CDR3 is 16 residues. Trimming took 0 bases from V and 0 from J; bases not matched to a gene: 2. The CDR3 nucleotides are TGTGCCAGCAGCTTAGCTAGCGGGGGGTTCTCCTACGAGCAGTACTTC. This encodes CASSLASGGFSYEQYF.

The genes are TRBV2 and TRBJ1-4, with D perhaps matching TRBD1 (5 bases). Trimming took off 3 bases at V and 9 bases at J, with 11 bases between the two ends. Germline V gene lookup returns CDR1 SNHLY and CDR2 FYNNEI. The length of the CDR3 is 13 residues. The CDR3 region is CASSEQGTKKLFF. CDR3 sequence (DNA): TGTGCCAGCAGTGAGCAGGGAACGAAAAAACTGTTTTTT. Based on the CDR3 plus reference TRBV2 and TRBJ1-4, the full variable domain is EPEVTQTPSHQVTQMGQEVILRCVPISNHLYFYWYRQILGQKVEFLVSFYNNEISEKSEIFDDQFSVERPDGSNFTLKIRSTKLEDSAMYFCASSEQGTKKLFFGSGTQLSVL.

The CDR3 reads CATSREPFGTSTTTNEKLFF. The CDR3 nucleotides are TGTGCCACCAGCAGAGAACCCTTCGGGACATCAACGACTACTAATGAAAAACTGTTTTTT. The chain links TRBV15 to TRBJ1-4, with D possibly matching TRBD1 (6 bases). The CDR3 extends over 20 amino acids. V was clipped by 0 bases and J by 2 bases, with 22 bases between them. CDR1 LNHNV and CDR2 YYDKDF come from the germline V gene (reference sequence). The whole variable domain, filled in from reference TRBV15 and TRBJ1-4, reads DAMVIQNPRYQVTQFGKPVTLSCSQTLNHNVMYWYQQKSSQAPKLLFHYYDKDFNNEADTPDNFQSRRPNTSFCFLDIRSPGLGDTAMYLCATSREPFGTSTTTNEKLFFGSGTQLSVL.

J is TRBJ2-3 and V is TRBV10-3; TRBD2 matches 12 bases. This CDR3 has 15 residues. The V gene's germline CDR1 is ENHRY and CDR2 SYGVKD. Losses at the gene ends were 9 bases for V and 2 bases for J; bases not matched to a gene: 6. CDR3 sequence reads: CAISTSGGNTDTQYF. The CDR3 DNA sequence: TGTGCCATTTCAACTAGCGGGGGGAACACAGATACGCAGTATTTT.

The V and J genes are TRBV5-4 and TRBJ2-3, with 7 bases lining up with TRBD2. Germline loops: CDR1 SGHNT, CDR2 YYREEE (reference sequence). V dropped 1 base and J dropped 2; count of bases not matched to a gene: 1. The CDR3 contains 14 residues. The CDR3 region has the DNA TGTGCCAGCAGCTTGCTAGCGGACACAGATACGCAGTATTTT. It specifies CASSLLADTDTQYF. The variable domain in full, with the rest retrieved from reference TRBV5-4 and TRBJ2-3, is ETGVTQSPTHLIKTRGQQVTLRCSSQSGHNTVSWYQQALGQGPQFIFQYYREEENGRGNFPPRFSGLQFPNYSSELNVNALELDDSALYLCASSLLADTDTQYFGPGTRLTVL.

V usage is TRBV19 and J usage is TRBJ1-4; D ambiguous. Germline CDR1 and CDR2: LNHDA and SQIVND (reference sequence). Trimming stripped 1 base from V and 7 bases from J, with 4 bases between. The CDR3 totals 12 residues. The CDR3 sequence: CASSIGSEKLFF. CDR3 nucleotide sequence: TGTGCCAGTAGTATAGGCAGTGAAAAACTGTTTTTT.

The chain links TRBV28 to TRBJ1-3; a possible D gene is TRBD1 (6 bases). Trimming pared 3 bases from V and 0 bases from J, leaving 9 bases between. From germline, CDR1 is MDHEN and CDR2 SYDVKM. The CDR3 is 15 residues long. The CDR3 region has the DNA TGTGCCAGCAGTTTTGACAGGATCTCTGGAAACACCATATATTTT. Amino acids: CASSFDRISGNTIYF.

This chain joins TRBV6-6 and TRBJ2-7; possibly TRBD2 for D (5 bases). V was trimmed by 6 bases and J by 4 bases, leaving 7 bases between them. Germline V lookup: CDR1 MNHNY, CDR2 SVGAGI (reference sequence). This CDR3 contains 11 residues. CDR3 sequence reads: CASSEGYEQYF. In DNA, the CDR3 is TGTGCCAGCAGCGAGGGATACGAGCAGTACTTC.

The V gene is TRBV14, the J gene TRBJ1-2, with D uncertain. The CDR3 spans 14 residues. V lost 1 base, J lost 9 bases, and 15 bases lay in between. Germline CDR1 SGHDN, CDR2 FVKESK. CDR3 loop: CASSQGAGSWRYTF. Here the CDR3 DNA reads TGTGCCAGCAGCCAAGGGGCGGGGAGCTGGCGCTACACCTTC.

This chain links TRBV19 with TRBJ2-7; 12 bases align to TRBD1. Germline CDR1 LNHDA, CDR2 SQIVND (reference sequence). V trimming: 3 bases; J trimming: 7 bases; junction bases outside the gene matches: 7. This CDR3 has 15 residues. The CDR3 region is CASSIGTGGGGEQYF. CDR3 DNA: TGTGCCAGTAGTATTGGGACAGGGGGCGGCGGGGAGCAGTACTTC.

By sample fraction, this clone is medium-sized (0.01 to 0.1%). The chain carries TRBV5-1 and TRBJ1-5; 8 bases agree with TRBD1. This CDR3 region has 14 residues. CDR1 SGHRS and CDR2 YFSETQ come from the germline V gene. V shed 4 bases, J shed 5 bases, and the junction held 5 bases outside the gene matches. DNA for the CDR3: TGCGCCAGCAGCGTCGGACAGGGAGATCAGCCCCAGCATTTT. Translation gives CASSVGQGDQPQHF.